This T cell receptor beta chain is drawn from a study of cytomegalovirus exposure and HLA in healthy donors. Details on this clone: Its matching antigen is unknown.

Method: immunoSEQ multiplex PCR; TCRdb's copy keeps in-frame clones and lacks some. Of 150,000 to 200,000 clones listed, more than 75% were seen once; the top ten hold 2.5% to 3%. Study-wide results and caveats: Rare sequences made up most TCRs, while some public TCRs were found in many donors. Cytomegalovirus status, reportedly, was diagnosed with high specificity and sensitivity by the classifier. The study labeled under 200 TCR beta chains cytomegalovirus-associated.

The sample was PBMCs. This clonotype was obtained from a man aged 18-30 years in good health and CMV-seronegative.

This CDR3 is CASSQDNAGGPYNEQFF. The CDR3 region has the DNA TGCGCCAGCAGCCAAGATAATGCGGGAGGACCCTACAATGAGCAGTTCTTC. The rearrangement links TRBV4-3 to TRBJ2-1, with 8 positions matching TRBD2. The germline gives CDR1 LGHNA, CDR2 YSLEER. The CDR3 consists of 17 residues. Trimming removed 0 bases from V and 2 bases from J; junction bases left unmatched: 6.